A single sample gave rise to the 27 T cell receptor beta chains below, sequenced in a study of T-cell reconstitution after alpha-beta-depleted transplantation in children. Molecular barcoding with unique molecular identifiers was used for the TCRbeta library. TCRdb independently ran MiXCR on the PCR reads; one entry per CDR3 protein. The sample includes some 300,000 distinct CDR3 sequences, 10% to 13% of them seen just once. The source was PBMCs from the stem cell graft donor, collected from the stem cell graft. These receptors were collected from a human donor who donated a stem cell graft to a child with acute lymphoblastic leukemia.

This clonotype was found many times. The chain links TRBV20-1 to TRBJ2-7, with a tentative D call TRBD1 (5 bases). Trimming stripped 3 bases from V and 1 base from J, with 10 bases between. From germline, CDR1 is DFQATT and CDR2 SNEGSKA (reference sequence). The CDR3 extends over 13 amino acids. CDR3 amino acids: CSARGRVSYEQYF. The CDR3 DNA follows: TGCAGTGCTAGGGGCAGGGTTTCCTACGAGCAGTACTTC.

This clonotype showed up many times. This chain connects TRBV11-2 to TRBJ1-6; 9 nucleotides line up with TRBD1. V gave up 5 bases and J gave up 5 bases; unmatched junction bases: 4. This CDR3 is built from 15 residues. The germline CDR1 and CDR2 sequences are SGHAT and FQNNGV. This CDR3 is CASSPRQGDNSPLHF. The CDR3 nucleotides are TGTGCCAGCAGCCCTCGACAGGGGGATAATTCACCCCTCCACTTT.

CDR3 sequence: CASSPWYGGTDTQYF. For the CDR3, the DNA is TGCGCCAGCAGCCCCTGGTACGGAGGCACAGATACGCAGTATTTT. The rearrangement links TRBV4-1 to TRBJ2-3; D is unclear. The length of the CDR3 is 15 residues. Germline CDR1 reads MGHRA; CDR2 reads YSYEKL. Trimming left V 4 bases short and J 1 base short, with 12 bases between.

This clonotype was found a few times. This chain connects TRBV5-1 to TRBJ2-1, with 8 bases identical to TRBD2. The CDR3 extends over 20 amino acids. CDR1 and CDR2 (germline): SGHRS, YFSETQ. J lost 7 bases, V lost 0 bases, and 21 bases had no gene match. The CDR3 sequence: CASSLALEPYSRGGGNEQFF. The CDR3 DNA reads as TGCGCCAGCAGCTTGGCACTCGAGCCCTATAGCAGGGGCGGGGGGAATGAGCAGTTCTTC.

The table lists this clonotype with many counts. The V call is TRBV5-1, the J call TRBJ1-2; the D gene is possibly TRBD1 (5 bases). With 3 bases removed from V and 6 bases from J, the gap between germline ends came to 9 bases. The CDR3 totals 12 residues. Germline V gene lookup returns CDR1 SGHRS and CDR2 YFSETQ. CDR3 sequence (DNA): TGCGCCAGCAGCTCTCAGGGTCATGGCTACACCTTC. Its translation is CASSSQGHGYTF.

This clonotype has only a few counts. This chain uses TRBV12-3 or TRBV12-4 with TRBJ1-1; D unresolved. The CDR3 runs to 15 residues. V was cut by 3 bases and J by 4 bases, with 15 bases left in between. DNA of the CDR3: TGTGCCAGCAGTTTTGTCTACCGTTCCGGCACTGAAGCTTTCTTT. This sequence encodes CASSFVYRSGTEAFF.

This clonotype was detected ten times or more. This sequence joins TRBV4-3 and TRBJ1-2; D unclear. CDR3 size: 13 residues. V was shortened by 1 base and J by 8 bases, with 11 bases between the two germline ends. Germline V gene lookup returns CDR1 LGHNA and CDR2 YSLEER. CDR3 amino acids: CASSQVIREGYTF. As DNA, the CDR3 is TGCGCCAGCAGCCAAGTAATTCGAGAGGGCTACACCTTC.

Points on this clonotype: Being one base from a much bigger clone, this may be a read error. No conserved phenylalanine or tryptophan ends this CDR3, so it is likely a read error. V is TRBV18 and J is TRBJ2-1; 8 bases line up with TRBD1. There are 13 residues in the CDR3. Looked up from germline, CDR1 is KGHSH and CDR2 is LQKENI. V lost 6 bases, J lost 5 bases, and 3 bases stayed unmatched. The CDR3 region is CASSGQANNEQFL. In DNA, the CDR3 is TGTGCCAGCTCGGGACAGGCCAACAATGAGCAGTTCTTA.

This clonotype occurred a few times. V and J are TRBV5-1 and TRBJ2-7; TRBD2 matches at 7 bases. CDR3 size: 15 residues. Per germline, CDR1 SGHRS and CDR2 YFSETQ. Losses at the gene ends were 0 bases for V and 3 bases for J; bases not matched to a gene: 6. Written as DNA, the CDR3 is TGCGCCAGCAGCTTGGGGCGGGAGAAGGGCTACGAGCAGTACTTC. It encodes CASSLGREKGYEQYF.

This clonotype was observed many times. J is TRBJ2-7 and V is TRBV28, with 9 bases fitting TRBD2. The ends lost 6 bases at V and 0 bases at J; junction bases unmatched: 3. The germline V gene has CDR1 MDHEN and CDR2 SYDVKM. The CDR3 runs 14 residues. The CDR3 bases are TGTGCCAGCAGACGACTAGCGGCCTCCTACGAGCAGTACTTC. Encoded protein: CASRRLAASYEQYF.

This rearrangement joins TRBV7-2 to TRBJ2-7, with 10 bases identical to TRBD1. CDR1 and CDR2 (germline): SGHTA, FQGNSA. This CDR3 is built from 15 residues. The V gene end was trimmed by 5 bases and the J gene end by 4 bases; junction bases not matched to a gene: 8. CDR3 bases: TGTGCCAGCAGCCCGATTCCGGGACAGGGGTACGAGCAGTACTTC. This codes for CASSPIPGQGYEQYF.

This clonotype has more than one count but fewer than ten. This chain links TRBV3-1 with TRBJ2-1; D ambiguous. CDR1 and CDR2 from the germline V gene are LGHDT and YNNKEL (reference sequence). There are 14 residues in the CDR3. Trimming cost V 1 base and J 8 bases, with 12 bases left between them. The CDR3 nucleotides are TGTGCCAGCAGCCAAGTTTTGGGCGCCGATGAGCAGTTCTTC. Translating gives CASSQVLGADEQFF.

This chain joins TRBV5-1 and TRBJ1-1, with D unclear. The CDR3 extends over 13 amino acids. Trimming shortened V by 3 bases and J by 7 bases, and 13 bases separated the two germline ends. CDR1 and CDR2 from the germline V gene are SGHRS and YFSETQ. Here the CDR3 reads CASSSDGLSEAFF. The CDR3 DNA follows: TGCGCCAGCAGCTCGGACGGGCTTAGTGAAGCTTTCTTT.

This clonotype showed up many times. The rearrangement links TRBV4-3 to TRBJ2-7; D uncertain. The germline V gene has CDR1 LGHNA and CDR2 YSLEER. The CDR3 spans 13 residues. Trimming stripped 0 bases from V and 5 bases from J, with 8 bases between. DNA for the CDR3: TGCGCCAGCAGCCAAGACGTTTTTGACGAGCAGTACTTC. It yields the protein CASSQDVFDEQYF.

This chain links TRBV5-1 with TRBJ2-7; the D gene is possibly TRBD1 (5 bases). The CDR3 covers 14 residues. Trimming removed 0 bases at V and 6 bases at J, with 13 bases between. Germline loops: CDR1 SGHRS, CDR2 YFSETQ. The CDR3 region is CASSLDVGVIEQYF. For the CDR3, the DNA is TGCGCCAGCAGCTTGGATGTAGGGGTTATCGAGCAGTACTTC.

The chain recombines TRBV15 with TRBJ2-7; 8 bases are shared with TRBD1. This CDR3 is 14 amino acids long. V shed 4 bases and J 2 bases; nucleotides not matched to a gene: 4. Germline CDR1 and CDR2: LNHNV and YYDKDF (reference sequence). This CDR3 reads CATSTGQGAYEQYF. For the CDR3, the DNA is TGTGCCACCAGCACAGGACAGGGTGCCTACGAGCAGTACTTC.

This clonotype came up a few times. V usage is TRBV18 and J usage is TRBJ2-1; the match to TRBD2 covers 11 bases. Germline CDR1 is KGHSH and CDR2 is LQKENI. CDR3 length: 17 residues. J was trimmed by 6 bases and V by 2 bases; bases with no gene match: 9. The CDR3 DNA follows: TGTGCCAGCTCACCAAAATTAGCGGGAGGGCCTGGCAATGAGCAGTTCTTC. Translation: CASSPKLAGGPGNEQFF. The whole variable domain, remainder taken from reference TRBV18 and TRBJ2-1, is NAGVMQNPRHLVRRRGQEARLRCSPMKGHSHVYWYRQLPEEGLKFMVYLQKENIIDESGMPKERFSAEFPKEGPSILRIQQVVRGDSAAYFCASSPKLAGGPGNEQFFGPGTRLTVL.

This clonotype was seen many times. The chain employs TRBV28 and TRBJ2-1; D possibly uses TRBD1 or TRBD2 (5 bases each). The CDR3 length is 13 residues. CDR1 and CDR2 from the germline V gene are MDHEN and SYDVKM. V gave up 7 bases and J gave up 10 bases, with 17 bases separating them. DNA for the CDR3: TGTGCCAGCATTCCAGGGACCGATAGGGAGCAGTTCTTC. Translated: CASIPGTDREQFF.

With regard to this clonotype: The germline gene is not matched at one end of the junction; a read error may be the cause. The J gene is TRBJ2-3, the V gene TRBV5-1; 9 bases agree with TRBD1. The germline CDR1 and CDR2 sequences are SGHRS and YFSETQ. This CDR3 is built from 14 residues. CDR3 nucleotides: TGCGCCAGCATCGACAGGGGGAACACAGATACGCACTATTTT. This translates into CASIDRGNTDTHYF.

This clonotype was counted at least ten times. The rearrangement links TRBV7-9 to TRBJ2-1, with D possibly TRBD2 on 5 matching bases. Trimming shortened V by 4 bases and J by 8 bases, and 15 bases separated the two germline ends. CDR1 SEHNR and CDR2 FQNEAQ come from the germline V gene (reference sequence). There are 14 residues in the CDR3. CDR3 amino acids: CASSSRTAGDEQFF. CDR3 bases: TGTGCCAGCAGCTCTCGGACGGCCGGGGATGAGCAGTTCTTC. The full variable domain, in which reference TRBV7-9 and TRBJ2-1 provide the parts outside the CDR3, is DTGVSQNPRHKITKRGQNVTFRCDPISEHNRLYWYRQTLGQGPEFLTYFQNEAQLEKSRLLSDRFSAERPKGSFSTLEIQRTEQGDSAMYLCASSSRTAGDEQFFGPGTRLTVL.

This clonotype was seen at least ten times. The chain couples TRBV21-1 to TRBJ2-7; the table's TRBD1 call for D was not verified on the DNA. TRBV21-1 is termed a pseudogene. This CDR3 region has 13 residues. CDR3 loop: CASSKTVSYEQYF. The DNA for the CDR3 is TGTGCCAGCAGCAAGACAGTTTCCTACGAGCAGTACTTC.

This clonotype was seen more than once but under ten times. The CDR3 DNA reads TGTGCCACCAGTGACCGGGACAGGAAGGACAATGAGCAGTTCTTC. Translated, it gives CATSDRDRKDNEQFF. The V call is TRBV24-1, the J call TRBJ2-1; 8 bases agree with TRBD1. The CDR3 has 15 residues. CDR1 KGHDR and CDR2 SFDVKD come from the germline V gene. After removal of 4 bases from V and 5 bases from J, the junction contained 6 bases not matched to a gene.

In regard to this clonotype: Being one base from a much bigger clone, this may be a read error. The chain uses TRBV7-9 and TRBJ1-4; no clear D. The CDR3 has 15 amino acids. Looked up from germline, CDR1 is SEHNR and CDR2 is FQNEAQ (reference sequence). For the CDR3, the DNA is TGTGCCAGCAGAAGGACGGGTAGGACTAATGAAAACCTGTTTTTT. This encodes CASRRTGRTNENLFF. Full variable domain (rest looked up from reference TRBV7-9 and TRBJ1-4): DTGVSQNPRHKITKRGQNVTFRCDPISEHNRLYWYRQTLGQGPEFLTYFQNEAQLEKSRLLSDRFSAERPKGSFSTLEIQRTEQGDSAMYLCASRRTGRTNENLFFGSGTQLSVL.

The J gene is TRBJ2-1, the V gene TRBV7-9; the D call may be TRBD1 or TRBD2 (7 bases each). V lost 7 bases, J lost 1 base, and 17 bases lay in between. The CDR3 has 16 residues. Germline V gene data show CDR1 as SEHNR and CDR2 as FQNEAQ (reference sequence). The CDR3 region is CASTPGGARSYNEQFF. The CDR3 nucleotides read TGTGCCAGCACCCCAGGGGGGGCAAGGTCCTACAATGAGCAGTTCTTC.

The CDR3 DNA sequence: TGTGCAGGACTAGGGATACCCTACAATGAGCAGTTCTTC. Its protein product is CAGLGIPYNEQFF. The chain employs TRBV30 and TRBJ2-1, with 7 positions matching TRBD2. This CDR3 region has 13 residues. CDR1 and CDR2 (germline): GTSNPN, SVGIG (reference sequence).

The chain recombines TRBV5-5 with TRBJ2-2, with unresolved D. The CDR3 has 14 amino acids. Germline V gene data show CDR1 as SGHKS and CDR2 as YYEKEE (reference sequence). V shed 3 bases and J shed 2 bases, with 8 bases lying between them. The CDR3 DNA follows: TGTGCCAGCAGCTACGACGGTAACACCGGGGAGCTGTTTTTT. It yields the protein CASSYDGNTGELFF.

This clonotype has only a few counts. The chain recombines TRBV15 with TRBJ2-7; D remains ambiguous. From germline, CDR1 is LNHNV and CDR2 YYDKDF (reference sequence). V lost 0 bases, J lost 6 bases, and 9 bases lay in between. The CDR3 runs to 13 residues. Here the CDR3 reads CATSRESSSEQYF. The CDR3 nucleotides are TGTGCCACCAGCAGAGAATCGAGCAGCGAGCAGTACTTC.